This is a list of T cell receptor beta chains from one sample in a study of shared clonotypes between healthy human individuals. Clones were read by immunoSEQ multiplex PCR, and TCRdb kept only the in-frame ones, dropping some. The profile shows about 2.4 million clones, 80% to 95% of them singletons. Sequenced material: naive CD4+ T cells from PBMCs. These TCRs come from a man aged 18 to 30 in good health. Some clones in this sample may be carry-over from other donors' samples. CDR3s include the opening cysteine and the closing phenylalanine or tryptophan. D genes are given only for firm matches. Expanded clones get a size class; other rows say once, few or many, or leave the size out.

abundance	j_gene	d_gene	v_gene	CDR3nt	CDR3aa
once	TRBJ2-3	.	TRBV18	TGTGCCAGCGGTGATATAGATACGCAGTATTTT	CASGDIDTQYF
.	TRBJ2-5	.	TRBV6-5	TGTGCCAGCAGTTACTCGCAGGGGCAAGAGACCCAGTACTTC	CASSYSQGQETQYF
.	TRBJ1-2	.	TRBV2	TGTGCCAGCAAGGGGGAAACTAGCTATGGCTACACCTTC	CASKGETSYGYTF
.	TRBJ2-1	TRBD2	TRBV7-2	TGTGCCAGCAGCGGGCCGGGACTAGCGACAGCTAAGGCGCAGTTCTTC	CASSGPGLATAKAQFF
.	TRBJ1-1	TRBD1	TRBV6-5	TGTGCCGGCAGTATACAGGGGGACACTGAAGCTTTCTTT	CAGSIQGDTEAFF
.	TRBJ1-1	.	TRBV19	TGTGCCAGTAGTATGCTTAAACGGAACACTGAAGCTTTCTTT	CASSMLKRNTEAFF
.	TRBJ1-3	TRBD1	TRBV4-1	TGCGCCAGCAGCCCCCAGGGGGCTCGGGGAAACACCATATATTTT	CASSPQGARGNTIYF
.	TRBJ1-2	.	TRBV18	TGTGCCAGCTCACCAGGGACCCAAGCTAACTATGGCTACACCTTC	CASSPGTQANYGYTF
once	TRBJ1-1	.	TRBV18	TGTGCCAGCTCACCACTGGCCATTATGAACACTGAAGCTTTCTTT	CASSPLAIMNTEAFF
.	TRBJ1-1	.	TRBV2	TGTGCCAGCAGCGACCGAGGACGGCTGGAGGGCACTGAAGCTTTCTTT	CASSDRGRLEGTEAFF
.	TRBJ1-2	.	TRBV19	TGTGCCAGTAGTGCCGCGGACCCCTATGGCTACACCTTC	CASSAADPYGYTF
.	TRBJ1-2	.	TRBV5-1	TGCGCCAGCAGCCCCCTGGACGGGCCCTATGGCTACACCTTC	CASSPLDGPYGYTF
.	TRBJ2-2	.	TRBV5-1	TGCGCCAGCAGCTTGGAAGGGGAAACCGGGGAGCTGTTTTTT	CASSLEGETGELFF
.	TRBJ1-2	.	TRBV28	TGTGCCAGCAGAAACCAGGGGAATTCCGGCTACACCTTC	CASRNQGNSGYTF
.	TRBJ2-1	.	TRBV7-2	TGTGCCAGCAGCTTGTTGGGGGAACGCTACAATGAGCAGTTCTTC	CASSLLGERYNEQFF
.	TRBJ2-7	TRBD2	TRBV5-4	TGTGCCAGCAGCTGGGGACTAGCGGGAGCCTACGAGCAGTACTTC	CASSWGLAGAYEQYF
.	TRBJ2-2	.	TRBV2	TGTGCCAGCAGACTAGCCGCCACCGGGGAGCTGTTTTTT	CASRLAATGELFF
.	TRBJ2-1	TRBD2	TRBV7-6	TGTGCCAGCAGCTCTCAGACTAGCTCTAACAATGAGCAGTTCTTC	CASSSQTSSNNEQFF
.	TRBJ2-3	TRBD2	TRBV4-1	TGCGCCAGCAGCCAACCCCTTGACGGGAGGGCCTCGGATACGCAGTATTTT	CASSQPLDGRASDTQYF
.	TRBJ2-7	.	TRBV5-4	TGTGCCAGCAGCTCACCACTTACCTACGAGCAGTACTTC	CASSSPLTYEQYF
.	TRBJ1-4	TRBD1	TRBV5-1	TGCGCCAGCAGCCAGGGACAGGGGGCTACTAATGAAAAACTGTTTTTT	CASSQGQGATNEKLFF
.	TRBJ2-7	.	TRBV2	TGTGCCAGCAGTGAACAATACGTCAGCTACGAGCAGTACTTC	CASSEQYVSYEQYF
.	TRBJ2-3	TRBD2	TRBV12-5	TGTGCTAGTGGTTTTGGACTAGCGGTTCGTGATACGCAGTATTTT	CASGFGLAVRDTQYF
.	TRBJ2-1	.	TRBV6-5	TGTGCCGCCTTCAGGGCCTGGGGGTCCTACAATGAGCAGTTCTTC	CAAFRAWGSYNEQFF
.	TRBJ1-4	TRBD1	TRBV5-4	TGTGCCAGCAGCTTTTTTCCCGGGACAGGAGGCGAAAAACTGTTTTTT	CASSFFPGTGGEKLFF
.	TRBJ2-1	.	TRBV30	TGTGCCTTACGGGCGGAGCCGAGCTCCTACAATGAGCAGTTCTTC	CALRAEPSSYNEQFF
.	TRBJ2-3	.	TRBV6-4	TGTGCCAGCAGTGTATCCCTCGCTAGCCCTACGCAGTATTTT	CASSVSLASPTQYF
.	TRBJ2-4	.	TRBV28	TGTGCCAGCAGTTTCTGGCCAAACATTCAGTACTTC	CASSFWPNIQYF
.	TRBJ2-1	TRBD2	TRBV15	TGTGCCACCAGCAGAGGGACTAGCGGCTACAATGAGCAGTTCTTC	CATSRGTSGYNEQFF
.	TRBJ2-3	.	TRBV7-8	TGTGCCAGCAGCTTCCAGGGGACGCCCGAAGGTTCCCCGCAGTATTTT	CASSFQGTPEGSPQYF
.	TRBJ2-1	TRBD2	TRBV5-1	TGCGCCAGCATAGGGACTAGCGGGAGCGGAGATGAGCAGTTCTTC	CASIGTSGSGDEQFF
.	TRBJ1-1	.	TRBV5-1	TGCGCCAGCAGCTTTTGGGGGACATATGAAGCTTTCTTT	CASSFWGTYEAFF
.	TRBJ1-4	.	TRBV28	TGTGCCAGCAGTTCCTATTTAGGGGAGTCGGGGGGCTCCGAAAAACTGTTTTTT	CASSSYLGESGGSEKLFF
once	TRBJ2-7	.	TRBV6-6	TGTGCCAGCAGTCTCCCTTCGAGCTCCTACGAGCAGTACTTC	CASSLPSSSYEQYF
.	TRBJ1-1	.	TRBV2	TGTGCCAGCAGCCCTGACGGAGGGACTGAAGCTTTCTTT	CASSPDGGTEAFF
.	TRBJ1-2	TRBD1	TRBV12-5	TGTGCTAGTGGGGGGGGACAGGCTCCCTATGGCTACACCTTC	CASGGGQAPYGYTF
.	TRBJ1-5	.	TRBV27	TGTGCCAGCAGTTCCAGCCCGACTCCGAAGAGCAATCAGCCCCAGCATTTT	CASSSSPTPKSNQPQHF
.	TRBJ1-5	.	TRBV11-2	TGTGCCAGCAGCTTAGACCCCTTCTATCAGCCCCAGCATTTT	CASSLDPFYQPQHF
.	TRBJ2-3	.	TRBV5-4	TGTGCCAGCAGCAGCCCTTCGGGACTTAGCACAGATACGCAGTATTTT	CASSSPSGLSTDTQYF
.	TRBJ1-4	TRBD1	TRBV6-1	TGTGCCAGCAGTGATCCGGACAGGGGGAATGAAAAACTGTTTTTT	CASSDPDRGNEKLFF
.	TRBJ2-7	.	TRBV28	TGTGCCAGCAGTTTACAGGGCCGCTTCTACGAGCAGTACTTC	CASSLQGRFYEQYF
.	TRBJ1-5	.	TRBV30	TGTGCCTGGAGTGGGGGGACAAACGGTCAGCCCCAGCATTTT	CAWSGGTNGQPQHF
.	TRBJ1-1	TRBD1	TRBV4-3	TGCGCCAGCAGCCAAGATCTGGACAGGGAAGCTTTCTTT	CASSQDLDREAFF
.	TRBJ2-4	.	TRBV9	TGTGCCAGCAGCACTAGCCCCAAAAACATTCAGTACTTC	CASSTSPKNIQYF
.	TRBJ1-1	TRBD1	TRBV19	TGTGCCAGTAGCCAGGACAGGGTTACTGAAGCTTTCTTT	CASSQDRVTEAFF
.	TRBJ2-2	.	TRBV12-1	TGTGCCAGCAGCTTTGCGCCCGACGGGACTAGCGGGAGAAGGTACACCGGGGAGCTGTTTTTT	CASSFAPDGTSGRRYTGELFF
.	TRBJ2-6	.	TRBV30	TGTGCCTGGGGAATTCTAAGGGACTTCGTCAGCTCTGGGGCCAACGTCCTGACTTTC	CAWGILRDFVSSGANVLTF
.	TRBJ1-4	.	TRBV7-9	TGTGCCAGCAGCTTAGCGGGATTTCAGGAAAAACTGTTTTTT	CASSLAGFQEKLFF